These T cell receptor beta chains were read from a single sample in a study of T cell repertoires in cytomegalovirus infection. One entry per CDR3 protein results from TCRdb running MiXCR on the reads. The table lists approximately 110,000 distinct CDR3 sequences, more than 30% of them singletons, with around two fifths in the top ten. Their target antigens are unknown. The sequenced sample was CD8+ T cells from cultured PBMCs, obtained from culture after CMV antigen stimulation. Receptor source: a human donor in good health (CMV status not recorded). Some clones in this sample may be carry-over from other donors' samples. The CDR3 runs from the conserved cysteine through the conserved F or W. The D gene is left open where the match is weak. Expanded clones are given a class, and other clones once, few, many or no size at all.

d_gene	j_gene	abundance	v_gene	CDR3aa	CDR3nt
-	TRBJ2-3	few	TRBV12-3/TRBV12-4	CASSRGEADTQYF	TGTGCCAGCAGTCGGGGAGAAGCAGATACGCAGTATTTT
TRBD2	TRBJ2-3	-	TRBV2	CARSEAGGGTDTQYF	TGTGCCAGGAGTGAAGCCGGGGGAGGGACAGATACGCAGTATTTT
TRBD1	TRBJ2-7	-	TRBV6-1	CATLTGGSYEQYF	TGTGCCACCTTGACAGGGGGCTCCTACGAGCAGTACTTC
-	TRBJ2-7	-	TRBV10-3	CAISETLTYEQYF	TGTGCCATCAGTGAGACACTGACCTACGAGCAGTACTTC
TRBD1	TRBJ1-6	-	TRBV7-8	CASSLVAGTGGSPLHF	TGTGCCAGCAGCCTAGTCGCCGGGACAGGGGGTTCACCCCTCCACTTT
TRBD1	TRBJ2-3	-	TRBV7-9	CASSFSRGLSDTQYF	TGTGCCAGCAGCTTTTCGAGGGGGCTTTCGGATACGCAGTATTTT
-	TRBJ1-5	-	TRBV5-6	CASSLGGAYQPQHF	TGTGCCAGCAGCTTGGGGGGCGCGTATCAGCCCCAGCATTTT
-	TRBJ2-2	-	TRBV5-4	CASSLPGYEELFF	TGTGCCAGCAGCTTACCAGGGTATGAGGAGCTGTTTTTT
TRBD1	TRBJ2-3	few	TRBV4-1	CAGGTGGISDTQYF	TGCGCCGGTGGGACAGGGGGGATTTCGGATACGCAGTATTTT
-	TRBJ1-1	few	TRBV6-6	CASKVGLENTEAFF	TGTGCCAGCAAGGTGGGCTTGGAGAACACTGAAGCTTTCTTT
-	TRBJ2-7	few	TRBV27	CASSKVRTYYEQYF	TGTGCCAGCAGTAAAGTCAGGACATACTACGAGCAGTACTTC
-	TRBJ2-1	-	TRBV28	CASSFPPPGIRSSYNEQFF	TGTGCCAGCAGTTTTCCCCCGCCGGGTATCAGGAGCTCCTACAATGAGCAGTTCTTC
TRBD2	TRBJ2-5	few	TRBV6-5	CASIERGGFETQYF	TGTGCCAGCATCGAGCGGGGGGGTTTCGAGACCCAGTACTTC
-	TRBJ1-4	few	TRBV15	CATSRPPREKLFF	TGTGCCACCAGCAGACCGCCCAGGGAAAAACTGTTTTTT